Listed below are T cell receptor beta chains from one sample, sequenced in a study of blood T cell repertoires in COVID-19. Sequencing used immunoSEQ multiplex PCR; TCRdb keeps in-frame clones, though not all of them. Of over 45,000 clones in the sample, 80% to 85% are singletons; the top ten hold about 1.8%. Sequencing used peripheral blood. The receptors come from a woman aged 55-69 years with acute or convalescent COVID-19. The CDR3 runs from the conserved cysteine through the conserved F or W.

V gene	J gene	CDR3 protein
TRBV6-5	TRBJ2-1	CASSAGGAVNEQFF
TRBV11-3	TRBJ2-1	CASSRERGYNEQFF
TRBV5-8	TRBJ1-6	CASSFVGTGFNSPLHF
TRBV4-1	TRBJ2-1	CASSATGLKYNEQFF
TRBV5-1	TRBJ1-2	CASRRWGEGNYGYTF
TRBV9	TRBJ2-1	CASSATPGGRPYNEQFF
TRBV5-4	TRBJ2-7	CASSPSSGGGYEQYF
TRBV7-2	TRBJ2-5	CASSPSTEETQYF
TRBV11-2	TRBJ2-5	CASSLARGQGETQYF
TRBV10-3	TRBJ2-7	CAISEQGGYEQYF
TRBV5-5	TRBJ1-1	CASSLAPSSYTEAFF
TRBV7-2	TRBJ2-1	CASSSRPGTGLNEQFF
TRBV6-6	TRBJ1-5	CASSPRDMYSNQPQHF
TRBV11-2	TRBJ2-1	CASSRSSSGNGNEQFF
TRBV6-2/TRBV6-3	TRBJ1-1	CASSYAGMAAFF
TRBV2	TRBJ1-2	CASSEAGADNYGYTF
TRBV11-2	TRBJ1-1	CASSSRDRGLAFF
TRBV7-8	TRBJ1-5	CASSLPRRLNSNQPQHF
TRBV5-4	TRBJ2-5	CASSLSARQETQYF
TRBV20-1	TRBJ1-5	CSASSRVNSNQPQHF
TRBV29-1	TRBJ1-4	CSTSLGVNEKLFF
TRBV30	TRBJ2-6	CAWSVRGTGANVLTF
TRBV18	TRBJ2-3	CASSPYRSQRGYSTDTQYF
TRBV30	TRBJ1-1	CASQGTNTEAFF